The rows below give T cell receptor beta chains drawn from one sample of a study of response to subunit inactivated influenza vaccine. TCRdb independently ran MiXCR on the RT-PCR reads; one entry per CDR3 protein. The sample shows hundreds of thousands of distinct CDR3 sequences, 15% to 18% of them seen only once. The sample here was PBMCs from blood, taken 11 to 12 days after vaccination. These receptors came from a man aged 50 to 59 who received an inactivated influenza vaccine. Both conserved end residues are part of each CDR3. The D gene is left open where the match is weak. Expanded clones get a size class; other rows say once, few or many, or leave the size out.

J: TRBJ2-1; size: .; V: TRBV5-1; D: TRBD2; CDR3: CASSPPGTSGFSSYNEQFF; DNA: TGCGCCAGCAGCCCCCCCGGGACTAGCGGGTTCAGCTCCTACAATGAGCAGTTCTTC
J: TRBJ1-3; size: .; V: TRBV6-5; D: TRBD1; CDR3: CASSLTGGRNTIYF; DNA: TGTGCCAGCAGTTTGACAGGGGGGAGAAACACCATATATTTT
J: TRBJ2-7; size: .; V: TRBV30; D: .; CDR3: CAWVPSDSSYEQYF; DNA: TGTGCCTGGGTCCCTTCCGACAGCTCCTACGAGCAGTACTTC
J: TRBJ2-7; size: .; V: TRBV20-1; D: TRBD1; CDR3: CSARRGGQGRLAYEQYF; DNA: TGCAGTGCTAGGAGGGGAGGACAGGGTCGATTAGCCTACGAGCAGTACTTC
J: TRBJ2-7; size: few; V: TRBV20-1; D: .; CDR3: CSARDTWNPYEQYF; DNA: TGCAGTGCTAGAGACACCTGGAATCCCTACGAGCAGTACTTC
J: TRBJ2-2; size: many; V: TRBV25-1; D: TRBD2; CDR3: CASSEFGGMSNTGELFF; DNA: TGTGCCAGCAGTGAATTCGGGGGGATGTCGAACACCGGGGAGCTGTTTTTT
J: TRBJ2-5; size: few; V: TRBV28; D: TRBD2; CDR3: CASLKVLSGGGETQYF; DNA: TGTGCCAGCCTAAAAGTCCTAAGCGGGGGAGGTGAGACCCAGTACTTC
J: TRBJ2-7; size: many; V: TRBV20-1; D: TRBD1; CDR3: CSALVTGLGEQYF; DNA: TGCAGTGCTTTAGTGACAGGGTTAGGCGAGCAGTACTTC
J: TRBJ2-2; size: few; V: TRBV20-1; D: .; CDR3: CSASGLNTGELFF; DNA: TGCAGTGCTAGTGGTTTGAACACCGGGGAGCTGTTTTTT
J: TRBJ2-5; size: many; V: TRBV7-9; D: .; CDR3: CASSGYQETQYF; DNA: TGTGCCAGCAGTGGTTACCAGGAGACCCAGTACTTC
J: TRBJ2-2; size: .; V: TRBV6-8; D: .; CDR3: CASSYDRVAGELFF; DNA: TGTGCCAGCAGTTATGACCGCGTCGCCGGGGAGCTGTTTTTT
J: TRBJ2-1; size: few; V: TRBV15; D: .; CDR3: CATSRDRGTEQFF; DNA: TGTGCCACCAGCAGAGATCGGGGGACTGAGCAGTTCTTC
J: TRBJ2-7; size: .; V: TRBV6-5; D: .; CDR3: CASSYGFGAYYEQYF; DNA: TGTGCCAGCAGTTACGGTTTTGGGGCTTACTACGAGCAGTACTTC
J: TRBJ1-3; size: .; V: TRBV12-3/TRBV12-4; D: .; CDR3: CASNQMGGNTIYF; DNA: TGTGCCAGCAACCAAATGGGAGGAAACACCATATATTTT
J: TRBJ1-1; size: few; V: TRBV4-2; D: .; CDR3: CASSQVTGGAGDTEAFF; DNA: TGTGCCAGCAGCCAAGTGACTGGGGGCGCAGGTGACACTGAAGCTTTCTTT
J: TRBJ2-5; size: .; V: TRBV20-1; D: .; CDR3: CSAGVETQYF; DNA: TGCAGTGCTGGGGTGGAGACCCAGTACTTC
J: TRBJ1-5; size: .; V: TRBV6-1; D: .; CDR3: CASSMSGSNQPQHF; DNA: TGTGCCAGCAGTATGTCAGGGTCAAATCAGCCCCAGCATTTT
J: TRBJ2-3; size: few; V: TRBV6-1; D: TRBD2; CDR3: CASSPRGLGADTQYF; DNA: TGTGCCAGCAGTCCGCGGGGGTTAGGCGCAGATACGCAGTATTTT
J: TRBJ1-4; size: few; V: TRBV12-3/TRBV12-4; D: .; CDR3: CASSFGLEKLFF; DNA: TGTGCCAGCAGTTTCGGATTAGAAAAACTGTTTTTT
J: TRBJ2-4; size: few; V: TRBV12-3/TRBV12-4; D: .; CDR3: CASSLRGVTAKNIQYF; DNA: TGTGCCAGCAGTTTAAGGGGGGTAACGGCCAAAAACATTCAGTACTTC
J: TRBJ2-1; size: .; V: TRBV7-6; D: .; CDR3: CASSLDGAVSSYNEQFF; DNA: TGTGCCAGCAGCTTAGATGGGGCGGTTAGCTCCTACAATGAGCAGTTCTTC
J: TRBJ2-2; size: .; V: TRBV7-9; D: .; CDR3: CASSRDSSGELFF; DNA: TGTGCCAGCAGCCGGGATTCCTCGGGGGAGCTGTTTTTT
J: TRBJ2-5; size: many; V: TRBV7-2; D: TRBD2; CDR3: CASSLAPYGLAGMETQYF; DNA: TGTGCCAGCAGCTTAGCCCCCTATGGACTAGCGGGAATGGAGACCCAGTACTTC
J: TRBJ2-3; size: .; V: TRBV7-3; D: TRBD1; CDR3: CASSPPGWTGSHTDTQYF; DNA: TGTGCCAGCAGCCCTCCCGGGTGGACAGGGTCCCACACAGATACGCAGTATTTT
J: TRBJ2-7; size: few; V: TRBV7-9; D: TRBD1; CDR3: CASSLNGRGTDEQYF; DNA: TGTGCCAGCAGCTTAAACGGCAGGGGGACAGACGAGCAGTACTTC
J: TRBJ1-2; size: many; V: TRBV12-3/TRBV12-4; D: .; CDR3: CASSFREGRGYTF; DNA: TGTGCCAGCAGTTTTCGGGAGGGACGCGGCTACACCTTC
J: TRBJ2-1; size: few; V: TRBV20-1; D: .; CDR3: CSATGYNEQFF; DNA: TGCAGTGCTACTGGGTACAATGAGCAGTTCTTC
J: TRBJ1-2; size: many; V: TRBV6-2/TRBV6-3; D: TRBD1; CDR3: CAGAGFGRGIDGYTF; DNA: TGTGCCGGCGCGGGTTTTGGCAGGGGGATCGATGGCTACACCTTC
J: TRBJ2-3; size: .; V: TRBV20-1; D: .; CDR3: CSASILDSTDTQYF; DNA: TGCAGTGCTAGTATTCTAGATAGCACAGATACGCAGTATTTT
J: TRBJ2-2; size: few; V: TRBV3-1; D: .; CDR3: CASSQSPNTGELFF; DNA: TGTGCCAGCAGCCAGAGCCCTAACACCGGGGAGCTGTTTTTT
J: TRBJ2-1; size: .; V: TRBV10-2; D: TRBD1; CDR3: CASSDTGGPHNEQFF; DNA: TGCGCCAGCAGTGACACAGGGGGCCCCCACAATGAGCAGTTCTTC
J: TRBJ2-1; size: many; V: TRBV12-3/TRBV12-4; D: TRBD1; CDR3: CASSPTGETRNEQFF; DNA: TGTGCCAGCAGCCCGACAGGGGAAACCCGAAATGAGCAGTTCTTC
J: TRBJ1-4; size: many; V: TRBV7-8; D: .; CDR3: CASSNGLSNEKLFF; DNA: TGTGCCAGCAGCAATGGATTATCTAATGAAAAACTGTTTTTT
J: TRBJ2-7; size: .; V: TRBV6-2/TRBV6-3; D: .; CDR3: CASRYQGNSYEQYF; DNA: TGTGCCAGCAGATACCAGGGGAATAGCTACGAGCAGTACTTC
J: TRBJ2-5; size: .; V: TRBV18; D: .; CDR3: CASSGTLQETQYF; DNA: TGTGCCAGCTCAGGCACCCTCCAAGAGACCCAGTACTTC
J: TRBJ1-5; size: .; V: TRBV24-1; D: TRBD1; CDR3: CATSATGGYNQPQHF; DNA: TGTGCCACCAGTGCGACAGGGGGCTACAATCAGCCCCAGCATTTT
J: TRBJ1-5; size: few; V: TRBV7-2; D: .; CDR3: CASSSGADQPQHF; DNA: TGTGCCAGCAGCTCCGGGGCTGATCAGCCCCAGCATTTT
J: TRBJ2-5; size: few; V: TRBV5-1; D: .; CDR3: CASSRLVAGVGRAQYF; DNA: TGCGCCAGCAGTCGCTTGGTAGCCGGAGTGGGTCGGGCCCAGTACTTC
J: TRBJ2-1; size: .; V: TRBV9; D: TRBD2; CDR3: CASSVGSGRSNEQFF; DNA: TGTGCCAGCAGCGTAGGTAGCGGGAGATCAAATGAGCAGTTCTTC
J: TRBJ2-2; size: .; V: TRBV6-5; D: TRBD2; CDR3: CASSYGSGRPGELFF; DNA: TGTGCCAGCAGTTACGGTAGCGGGAGGCCCGGGGAGCTGTTTTTT